This T cell receptor beta chain derives from a study of OX40 agonist ivuxolimab in advanced cancers. Study details: The treatment was a fully human IgG2 OX40 agonist, ivuxolimab.

A history of autoimmune disease or systemic immunosuppression excluded patients. Regarding the study as a whole: In the expanded peripheral T cells, antigen specificity was never determined. With doses of 0.1-3.0 mg/kg, partial responders showed among the lowest clonal expansion.

Note on this clone: Antigen specificity is unknown.

Generated by immunoSEQ multiplex PCR, the TCRdb table keeps only in-frame clones and is missing some. This table holds roughly 66,000 clones, under 85% found once. V dropped 4 bases and J dropped 7; count of bases not matched to a gene: 9. Germline CDR1 reads SGHDN; CDR2 reads FVKESK. CDR3 length: 14 amino acids. This TCR was sampled from an adult with an advanced solid tumor such as melanoma, head and neck, liver or kidney cancer. The chain joins TRBV14 to TRBJ2-7; 8 bases fit TRBD1. The source material was CD4+ or CD8+ T cells sorted from blood, sampled in a trial of the OX40 agonist ivuxolimab. The CDR3 DNA reads TGTGCCAGCAGCCGCCCACTTGACAGGGGTGAGCAGTACTTC. As protein: CASSRPLDRGEQYF.